The sequence of this T cell receptor (beta chain) was determined in a study of regulatory T cells in long-lasting Graves disease. Per germline, CDR1 LGHNA and CDR2 YNFKEQ. V was cut by 0 bases and J by 6 bases, with 15 bases left in between. The CDR3 sequence is 15 residues long. This clonotype was found a few times. Construction of the TCR beta libraries employed iRepertoire HTBI primers in conjunction with Arm-PCR of CDR3 regions. TCRdb recomputed calls from the multiplex PCR reads with MiXCR, one row per CDR3 protein. The sample contains some 320,000 distinct CDR3 sequences, under 20% of which appear only once. This sample's time point: newly diagnosed GD, antithyroid drugs for less than 3 months. Extracted PBMC RNA gave rise to the TCR library.

The rearrangement links TRBV4-2 to TRBJ2-7; possibly TRBD1 for D (5 bases). The TCR was taken from a female donor with Graves disease. The material was peripheral blood mononuclear cells (PBMCs), obtained at new diagnosis, from a patient treated with antithyroid drugs. CDR3 protein: CASSQDRGRVREQYF. CDR3 nucleotide sequence: TGTGCCAGCAGCCAAGATCGAGGCAGGGTCCGCGAGCAGTACTTC.